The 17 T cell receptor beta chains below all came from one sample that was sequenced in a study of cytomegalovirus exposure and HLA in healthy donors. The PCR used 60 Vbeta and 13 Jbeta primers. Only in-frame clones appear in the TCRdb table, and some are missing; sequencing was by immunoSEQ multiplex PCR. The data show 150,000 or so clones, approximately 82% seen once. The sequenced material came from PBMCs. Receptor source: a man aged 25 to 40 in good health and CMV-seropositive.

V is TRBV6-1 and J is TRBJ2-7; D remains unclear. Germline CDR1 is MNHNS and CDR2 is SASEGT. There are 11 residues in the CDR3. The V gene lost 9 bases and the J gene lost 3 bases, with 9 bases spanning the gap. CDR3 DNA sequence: TGTGCCAGTTTAGATCACTACGAGCAGTACTTC. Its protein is CASLDHYEQYF.

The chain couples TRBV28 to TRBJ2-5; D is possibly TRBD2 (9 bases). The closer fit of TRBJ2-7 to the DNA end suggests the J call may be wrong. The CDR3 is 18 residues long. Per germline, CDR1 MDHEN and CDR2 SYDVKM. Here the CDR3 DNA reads TGTGCCAGCAGCGCGGGCGCAGGGGGCCTAGCGGGACTCTACGAGCAGTACTTC. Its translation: CASSAGAGGLAGLYEQYF.

CDR3 in DNA: TGTGCCAGCAGCCGAGACATACCACCCTACGAGCAGTACTTC. This encodes CASSRDIPPYEQYF. The chain carries TRBV7-2 and TRBJ2-7; D is uncertain. Per the germline V gene, CDR1 is SGHTA and CDR2 is FQGNSA. V lost 5 bases and J 2 bases, leaving 13 bases between the germline ends. This CDR3 has 14 amino acids.

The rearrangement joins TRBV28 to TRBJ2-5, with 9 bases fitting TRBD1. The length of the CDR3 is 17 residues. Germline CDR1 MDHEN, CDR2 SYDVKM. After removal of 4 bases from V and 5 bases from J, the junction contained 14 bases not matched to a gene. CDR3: CASSSLEGDRAGETQYF. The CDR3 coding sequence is TGTGCCAGCAGTTCCCTTGAGGGGGACAGGGCGGGGGAGACCCAGTACTTC. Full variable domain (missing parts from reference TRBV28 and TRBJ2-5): DVKVTQSSRYLVKRTGEKVFLECVQDMDHENMFWYRQDPGLGLRLIYFSYDVKMKEKGDIPEGYSVSREKKERFSLILESASTNQTSMYLCASSSLEGDRAGETQYFGPGTRLLVL.

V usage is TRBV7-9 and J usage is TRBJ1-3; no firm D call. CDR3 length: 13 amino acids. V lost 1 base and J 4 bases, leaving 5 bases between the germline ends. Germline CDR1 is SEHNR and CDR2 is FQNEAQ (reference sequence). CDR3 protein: CASSLGEGNTIYF. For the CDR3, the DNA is TGTGCCAGCAGCTTAGGGGAGGGAAACACCATATATTTT.

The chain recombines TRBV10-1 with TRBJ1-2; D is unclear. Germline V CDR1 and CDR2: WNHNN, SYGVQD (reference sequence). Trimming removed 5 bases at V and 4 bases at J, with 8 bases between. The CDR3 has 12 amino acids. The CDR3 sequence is CASSTEGYGYTF. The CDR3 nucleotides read TGCGCCAGCAGTACAGAGGGCTATGGCTACACCTTC.

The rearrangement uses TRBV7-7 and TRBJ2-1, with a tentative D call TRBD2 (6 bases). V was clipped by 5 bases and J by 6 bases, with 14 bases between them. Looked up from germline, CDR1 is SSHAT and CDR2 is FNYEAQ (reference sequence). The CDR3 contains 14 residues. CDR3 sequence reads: CASSPYERVNEQFF. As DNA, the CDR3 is TGTGCCAGCAGCCCCTATGAGCGGGTCAATGAGCAGTTCTTC.

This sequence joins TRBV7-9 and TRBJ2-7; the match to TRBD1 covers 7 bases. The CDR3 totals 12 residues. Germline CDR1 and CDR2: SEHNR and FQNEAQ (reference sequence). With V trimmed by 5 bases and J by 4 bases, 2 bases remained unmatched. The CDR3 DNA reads TGTGCCAGCAGCCGCAGGGGGTACGAGCAGTACTTC. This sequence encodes CASSRRGYEQYF.

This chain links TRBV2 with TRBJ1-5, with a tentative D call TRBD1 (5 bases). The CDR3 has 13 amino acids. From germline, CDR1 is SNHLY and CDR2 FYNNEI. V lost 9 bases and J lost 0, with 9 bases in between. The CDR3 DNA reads TGTGCCAGTCAGGGTTATAGCAATCAGCCCCAGCATTTT. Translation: CASQGYSNQPQHF.

In DNA form, the CDR3 reads TGTGCCAGCAGCGTCGAGAGTAGTATGAACACTGAAGCTTTCTTT. Its translation is CASSVESSMNTEAFF. V and J are TRBV9 and TRBJ1-1; no firm D call. The germline V gene has CDR1 SGDLS and CDR2 YYNGEE. The CDR3 totals 15 residues. Trimming cost V 2 bases and J 0 bases, with 11 bases left between them.

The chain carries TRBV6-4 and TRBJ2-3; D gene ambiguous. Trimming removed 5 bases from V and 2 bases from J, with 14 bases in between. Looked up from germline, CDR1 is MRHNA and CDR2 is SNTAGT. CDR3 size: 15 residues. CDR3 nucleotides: TGTGCCAGCAGTCGGTCTATTACAGACACAGATACGCAGTATTTT. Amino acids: CASSRSITDTDTQYF.

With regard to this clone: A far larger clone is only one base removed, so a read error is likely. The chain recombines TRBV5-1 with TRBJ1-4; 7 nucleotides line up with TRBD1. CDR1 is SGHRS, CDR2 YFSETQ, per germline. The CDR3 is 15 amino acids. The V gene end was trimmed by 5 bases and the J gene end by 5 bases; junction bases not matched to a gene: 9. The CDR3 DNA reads TGCGCCAGCAGGGCAGCCGGGACAGACAATGAAAAACTGTTTTTT. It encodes CASRAAGTDNEKLFF.

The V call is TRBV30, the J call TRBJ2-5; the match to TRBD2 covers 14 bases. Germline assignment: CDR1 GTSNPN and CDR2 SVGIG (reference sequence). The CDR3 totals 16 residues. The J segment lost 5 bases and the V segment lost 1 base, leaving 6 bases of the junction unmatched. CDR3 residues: CAWSEGLAGAGETQYF. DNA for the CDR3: TGTGCCTGGAGTGAGGGACTAGCGGGGGCAGGGGAGACCCAGTACTTC.

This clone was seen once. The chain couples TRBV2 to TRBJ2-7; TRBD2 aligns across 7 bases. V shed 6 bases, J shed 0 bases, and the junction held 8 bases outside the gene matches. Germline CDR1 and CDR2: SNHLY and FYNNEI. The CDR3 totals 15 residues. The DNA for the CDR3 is TGTGCCAGCAGGCTCGGGCTAGCGGTCTCCTACGAGCAGTACTTC. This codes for CASRLGLAVSYEQYF. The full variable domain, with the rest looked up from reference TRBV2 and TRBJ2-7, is EPEVTQTPSHQVTQMGQEVILRCVPISNHLYFYWYRQILGQKVEFLVSFYNNEISEKSEIFDDQFSVERPDGSNFTLKIRSTKLEDSAMYFCASRLGLAVSYEQYFGPGTRLTVT.

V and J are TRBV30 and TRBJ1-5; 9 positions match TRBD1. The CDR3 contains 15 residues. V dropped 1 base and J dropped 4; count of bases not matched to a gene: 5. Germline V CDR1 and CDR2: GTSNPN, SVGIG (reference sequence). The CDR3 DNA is TGTGCCTGGAGTGATATACAGGGGGCAAATCAGCCCCAGCATTTT. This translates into CAWSDIQGANQPQHF.

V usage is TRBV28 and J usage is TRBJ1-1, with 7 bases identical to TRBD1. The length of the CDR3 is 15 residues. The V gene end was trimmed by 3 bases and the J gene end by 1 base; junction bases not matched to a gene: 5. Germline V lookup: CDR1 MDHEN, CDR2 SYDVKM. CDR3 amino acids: CASSLPGQRNTEAFF. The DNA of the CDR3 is TGTGCCAGCAGTTTGCCGGGACAGAGGAACACTGAAGCTTTCTTT.

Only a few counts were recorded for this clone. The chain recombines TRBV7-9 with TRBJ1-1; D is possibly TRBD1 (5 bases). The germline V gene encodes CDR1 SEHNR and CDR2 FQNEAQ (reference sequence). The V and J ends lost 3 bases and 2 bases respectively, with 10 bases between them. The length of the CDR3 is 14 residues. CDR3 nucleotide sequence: TGTGCCAGCAGCTTTGGAGGGGAAAACACTGAAGCTTTCTTT. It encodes CASSFGGENTEAFF.